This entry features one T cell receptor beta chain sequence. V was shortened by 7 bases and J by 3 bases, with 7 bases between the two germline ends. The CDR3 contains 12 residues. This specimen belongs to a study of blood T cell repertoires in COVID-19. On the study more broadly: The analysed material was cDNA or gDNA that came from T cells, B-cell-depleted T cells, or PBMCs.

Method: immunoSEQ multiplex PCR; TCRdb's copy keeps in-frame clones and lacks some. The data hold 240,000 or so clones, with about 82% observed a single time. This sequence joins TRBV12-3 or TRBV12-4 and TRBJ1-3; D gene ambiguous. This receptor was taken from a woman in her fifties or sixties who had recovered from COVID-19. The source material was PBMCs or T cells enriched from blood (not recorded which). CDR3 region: CASTLGGNTIYF. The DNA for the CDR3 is TGTGCCAGCACCCTAGGTGGAAACACCATATATTTT.